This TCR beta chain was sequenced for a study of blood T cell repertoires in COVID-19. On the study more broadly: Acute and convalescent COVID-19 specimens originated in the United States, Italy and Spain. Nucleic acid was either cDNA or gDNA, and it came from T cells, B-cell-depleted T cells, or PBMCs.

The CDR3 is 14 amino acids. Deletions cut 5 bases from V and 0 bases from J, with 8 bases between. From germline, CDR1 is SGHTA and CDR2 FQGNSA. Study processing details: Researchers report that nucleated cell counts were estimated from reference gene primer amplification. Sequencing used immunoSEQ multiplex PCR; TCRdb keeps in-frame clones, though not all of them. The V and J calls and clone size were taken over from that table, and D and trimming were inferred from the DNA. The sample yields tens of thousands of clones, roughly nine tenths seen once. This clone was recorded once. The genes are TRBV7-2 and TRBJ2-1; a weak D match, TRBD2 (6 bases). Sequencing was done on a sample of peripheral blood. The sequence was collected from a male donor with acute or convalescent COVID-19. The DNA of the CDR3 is TGTGCCAGCAGCCGGGGGAACTCCTACAATGAGCAGTTCTTC. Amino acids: CASSRGNSYNEQFF. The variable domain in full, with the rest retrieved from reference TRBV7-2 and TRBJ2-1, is GAGVSQSPSNKVTEKGKDVELRCDPISGHTALYWYRQSLGQGLEFLIYFQGNSAPDKSGLPSDRFSAERTGGSVSTLTIQRTQQEDSAVYLCASSRGNSYNEQFFGPGTRLTVL.